The entry that follows covers one T cell receptor beta chain sequence. What it recognizes is unknown. These data are taken from a study of CD8 T cells in Susac syndrome. The study, taken as a whole, reports: The study recognized that the number of individuals in its TCR sequencing and HLA analysis was relatively small.

Reverse transcription of about 0.5 to 1 ug RNA used random hexamers. Amplification of TCR beta CDR3 by immunoSEQ multiplex PCR spanned 54 Vbeta and 13 Jbeta. TCRdb reprocessed the immunoSEQ multiplex PCR reads via MiXCR and lists one record per CDR3 protein. In the table there are under 200,000 distinct CDR3 sequences, roughly 96% of which are singletons. The controls were healthy donors who were matched for age and sex. TEMRA cells underwent FACS enrichment and CD8+ and CD4+ T cells underwent negative isolation. This sequence originates from a human donor in good health. Source material: CD4+ T cells from PBMCs.

The CDR3 here is CASSPTGTGATDTQYF. The CDR3 DNA sequence: TGCGCCAGCAGCCCGACCGGGACAGGGGCAACAGATACGCAGTATTTT. The chain uses TRBV5-1 and TRBJ2-3; 10 nucleotides line up with TRBD1. Trimming at V came to 4 bases and at J to 3 bases, leaving 8 bases not matched to a gene. CDR1 SGHRS and CDR2 YFSETQ come from the germline V gene. The CDR3 is 16 residues long.